Here is one TCR beta chain with its context. The antigen remains undetermined. TCRdb re-called the RT-PCR reads through MiXCR, storing one row per CDR3 protein. The sample includes about 480,000 distinct CDR3 sequences, approximately 11% of them seen just once. The sample belongs to a study of response to subunit inactivated influenza vaccine. Findings and caveats of the study: Every seasonal influenza vaccination brings in few new T cells, the authors suggested.

The material was PBMCs from blood, obtained roughly 48 days after vaccination. This receptor was taken from a man aged 50 to 60 who received an inactivated influenza vaccine.

CDR3 amino acids: CATTIAGGSYNEQFF. The CDR3 nucleotides read TGTGCCACCACCATAGCGGGAGGCTCCTACAATGAGCAGTTCTTC. This chain uses TRBV11-2 with TRBJ2-1, with 10 positions matching TRBD2. CDR1 and CDR2 (germline): SGHAT, FQNNGV. The junction had 6 bases not matched to a gene; V was cut back by 10 bases and J by 0 bases. The CDR3 covers 15 residues.